Below, 19 T cell receptor beta chains from the same sample are listed, as sequenced in a study of cytomegalovirus exposure and HLA in healthy donors. PCR primers comprised 60 Vbeta and 13 Jbeta primers. TCRdb keeps only in-frame clones here, not all; method: immunoSEQ multiplex PCR. This sample's table has some 130,000 clones. The sequenced material came from PBMCs. Receptors originate from a woman in her sixties or seventies in good health and CMV-seronegative.

The chain combines TRBV5-1 with TRBJ2-1, with 7 positions matching TRBD2. The CDR3 is made up of 20 amino acids. Looked up from germline, CDR1 is SGHRS and CDR2 is YFSETQ. V lost 3 bases and J lost 0; bases outside the gene matches: 18. CDR3 coding DNA: TGCGCCAGCAGCTCCCGACTAGCCGCGATCCGCCTAAGCTCCTACAATGAGCAGTTCTTC. It codes for CASSSRLAAIRLSSYNEQFF.

Here the CDR3 DNA reads TGTGCCAGCAGTGCGGTTACAGAATGGGGCTCACCCCTCCACTTT. Translating gives CASSAVTEWGSPLHF. The chain combines TRBV27 with TRBJ1-6; perhaps TRBD1 as D (5 bases). Trimming shortened V by 5 bases and J by 10 bases, and 18 bases separated the two germline ends. The germline gives CDR1 MNHEY, CDR2 SMNVEV (reference sequence). This CDR3 spans 15 amino acids.

This sequence joins TRBV4-1 and TRBJ2-1, with TRBD2 matching over 10 bases. Germline CDR1 and CDR2: MGHRA and YSYEKL. Losses at the gene ends were 4 bases for V and 7 bases for J; bases not matched to a gene: 7. The CDR3 is 15 residues long. This CDR3 reads CASSPIAGGSNEQFF. The DNA of the CDR3 is TGCGCCAGCAGCCCCATAGCGGGGGGATCTAATGAGCAGTTCTTC.

V and J are TRBV11-2 and TRBJ1-6; the match to TRBD1 covers 9 bases. This CDR3 contains 16 residues. Germline trimming cut 4 bases from V and 9 bases from J; bases unmatched to any gene: 10. Looked up from germline, CDR1 is SGHAT and CDR2 is FQNNGV. The CDR3 region is CASSSLSTGGSSPLHF. DNA for the CDR3: TGTGCCAGCAGCTCCCTTTCCACAGGGGGCTCTTCACCCCTCCACTTT. Together with reference TRBV11-2 and TRBJ1-6, the CDR3 gives the full variable domain: EAGVAQSPRYKIIEKRQSVAFWCNPISGHATLYWYQQILGQGPKLLIQFQNNGVVDDSQLPKDRFSAERLKGVDSTLKIQPAKLEDSAVYLCASSSLSTGGSSPLHFGNGTRLTVT.

The gene calls are TRBV7-6 and TRBJ2-1; D unclear. CDR1 SGHVS and CDR2 FNYEAQ come from the germline V gene. V dropped 0 bases and J dropped 4 bases, with 7 bases sitting between them. The CDR3 loop spans 14 amino acids. The CDR3 loop is CASSLAGSYNEQFF. The CDR3 DNA reads as TGTGCCAGCAGCTTAGCGGGCAGTTACAATGAGCAGTTCTTC.

V gene TRBV6-5 combines with J gene TRBJ1-5, with D possibly TRBD1 on 5 matching bases. V gave up 4 bases and J gave up 6 bases, with 13 bases separating them. The CDR3 is 14 residues long. Per the germline V gene, CDR1 is MNHEY and CDR2 is SVGAGI. This chain's CDR3 is CASSSQGLVQPQHF. In DNA, the CDR3 is TGTGCCAGCAGTTCCCAGGGTCTAGTTCAGCCCCAGCATTTT.

The chain uses TRBV7-9 and TRBJ2-2; D is possibly TRBD1 (6 bases). CDR1 SEHNR and CDR2 FQNEAQ come from the germline V gene (reference sequence). Trimming stripped 3 bases from V and 4 bases from J, with 9 bases between. The length of the CDR3 is 14 residues. Here the CDR3 DNA reads TGTGCCAGCAGCTTTCAGGGGCGCACCGGGGAGCTGTTTTTT. Translated, it gives CASSFQGRTGELFF.

This chain's CDR3 is CASSSSPGVGETQYF. The CDR3 coding sequence is TGCGCCAGCAGCTCGAGCCCCGGGGTGGGAGAGACCCAGTACTTC. The chain is built from TRBV5-1 and TRBJ2-5; the D gene is possibly TRBD2 (5 bases). The V and J ends lost 3 bases and 4 bases respectively, with 16 bases between them. Germline lookup yields CDR1 SGHRS and CDR2 YFSETQ. The CDR3 has 15 residues.

This chain uses TRBV27 with TRBJ1-4; 8 bases match TRBD1. CDR1 and CDR2 (germline): MNHEY, SMNVEV (reference sequence). CDR3 length equals 14 residues. J gave up 8 bases and V 3 bases, and 5 bases lay outside the gene matches. DNA of the CDR3: TGTGCCAGCAGTTTCGGACAGGGCGTCGAAAAACTGTTTTTT. This gives the protein CASSFGQGVEKLFF.

The rearrangement uses TRBV15 and TRBJ2-3; weak D call: TRBD2 (5 bases). The CDR3 sequence is 14 residues long. V lost 2 bases, J lost 3 bases, and 9 bases lay in between. Germline CDR1 reads LNHNV; CDR2 reads YYDKDF (reference sequence). Written as DNA, the CDR3 is TGTGCCACCAGCAGACCGGGGAGTACAGATACGCAGTATTTT. Amino acid sequence: CATSRPGSTDTQYF.

V usage is TRBV9 and J usage is TRBJ1-2; TRBD1 might be the D (5 bases). Germline V gene lookup returns CDR1 SGDLS and CDR2 YYNGEE. The CDR3 consists of 13 residues. Trimming left V 3 bases short and J 2 bases short, with 8 bases between. The DNA of the CDR3 is TGTGCCAGCAGCGATAGGGGAAACTATGGCTACACCTTC. Its protein product is CASSDRGNYGYTF.

The rearrangement uses TRBV25-1 and TRBJ2-3; 8 bases match TRBD2. The J segment lost 12 bases and the V segment lost 3 bases, leaving 5 bases of the junction unmatched. Germline CDR1 MGHDK, CDR2 SYGVNS. The CDR3 is 12 amino acids. Here the CDR3 reads CASSETSAHQYF. The DNA of the CDR3 is TGTGCCAGCAGTGAGACTAGCGCACACCAGTATTTT.

The chain links TRBV6-1 to TRBJ1-4, with D perhaps TRBD1 (5 bases). CDR1 is MNHNS and CDR2 is SASEGT in the germline V gene. The V end lost 0 bases, the J end lost 8 bases, and 13 bases lay between the germline ends. CDR3 size: 15 residues. This chain's CDR3 is CASSEAEAGREKLFF. The CDR3 nucleotides are TGTGCCAGCAGTGAAGCGGAGGCAGGGAGGGAAAAACTGTTTTTT.

V and J are TRBV4-1 and TRBJ2-7; perhaps TRBD1 as D (6 bases). Germline V gene lookup returns CDR1 MGHRA and CDR2 YSYEKL. The germline V and J ends were trimmed by 0 bases and 3 bases, with 12 bases remaining between them. CDR3 length: 15 amino acids. Written as DNA, the CDR3 is TGCGCCAGCAGCCAAGAGGACAGAGCTCTCTACGAGCAGTACTTC. Protein: CASSQEDRALYEQYF.

The rearrangement links TRBV2 to TRBJ2-1; a possible D gene is TRBD2 (6 bases). Trimming pared 5 bases from V and 2 bases from J, leaving 10 bases between. CDR3 size: 14 residues. CDR1 and CDR2 from the germline V gene are SNHLY and FYNNEI. The CDR3 DNA follows: TGTGCCAGCAGTCAGGAGGGGACCTACAATGAGCAGTTCTTC. Its protein product is CASSQEGTYNEQFF.

The V and J genes are TRBV5-1 and TRBJ1-1; the D is unclear. Trimming cost V 3 bases and J 2 bases, with 14 bases left between them. This CDR3 is 15 amino acids long. Germline CDR1 is SGHRS and CDR2 is YFSETQ. The CDR3 nucleotides are TGCGCCAGCAGCTACTCTCTGAGGGATAACACTGAAGCTTTCTTT. This encodes CASSYSLRDNTEAFF.

J is TRBJ2-7 and V is TRBV19; 9 bases align to TRBD1. Trimming cost V 6 bases and J 6 bases; bases outside gene matches: 12. Germline loops: CDR1 LNHDA, CDR2 SQIVND (reference sequence). CDR3 length: 15 amino acids. For the CDR3, the DNA is TGTGCCAGTAGGCCTACCGGGACAGGGTCGGTCGAGCAGTACTTC. It codes for CASRPTGTGSVEQYF.

The rearrangement uses TRBV4-1 and TRBJ1-1, with D unclear. Trimming cost V 2 bases and J 3 bases, with 10 bases left between them. Germline V CDR1 and CDR2: MGHRA, YSYEKL. The CDR3 has 14 residues. CDR3 DNA sequence: TGCGCCAGCAGCCAAATGGGCAGCCACACTGAAGCTTTCTTT. It encodes CASSQMGSHTEAFF.

The chain carries TRBV19 and TRBJ1-4; 9 bases fit TRBD1. This CDR3 comprises 15 residues. CDR1 LNHDA and CDR2 SQIVND come from the germline V gene (reference sequence). V trimming: 6 bases; J trimming: 6 bases; junction bases outside the gene matches: 8. The CDR3 sequence is CASRTQGAGDEKLFF. The CDR3 nucleotides are TGTGCCAGTAGAACACAGGGGGCAGGGGATGAAAAACTGTTTTTT.